This T cell receptor beta chain originates from a study of cytomegalovirus exposure and HLA in healthy donors. As for this clone: Its matching antigen is unknown.

Findings and limits, study-wide: Among the sequence variants, a highly shared cluster was likely an artifact of sequencing.

CDR3 length equals 20 residues. Germline values: CDR1 MGHRA, CDR2 YSYEKL. With 1 base clipped from V and 4 bases from J, the junction kept 12 bases outside the gene matches. A multiplex PCR was run with 60 Vbeta primers and 13 Jbeta primers. TCRdb's table, derived via immunoSEQ multiplex PCR, lists solely in-frame clones and lacks some. The sample totals approximately 170,000 clones. This chain connects TRBV4-1 to TRBJ2-3; 15 nucleotides match TRBD2. The origin of this receptor is a woman aged 18-30 years in good health and CMV-seropositive. The sample consisted of PBMCs. The CDR3 loop reads CASSQGLLGTSGRWADTQYF. Here the CDR3 DNA reads TGCGCCAGCAGCCAAGGATTACTCGGGACTAGCGGGAGGTGGGCAGATACGCAGTATTTT.